This TCR beta chain was recovered during a study of neurological immune-mediated disorders. General study points: TCR clonal expansion peaked in HTLV-1-associated myelopathy patients and was lowest in multiple sclerosis patients.

TCRdb fed the 5' RACE reads into MiXCR, producing one record per CDR3 protein. The profile shows around 21,000 distinct CDR3 sequences, around 7.6% of them singletons. Trimming removed 7 bases from V and 5 bases from J; junction bases left unmatched: 5. CDR3 length equals 13 residues. CDR1 and CDR2 (germline): SEHNR, FQNEAQ (reference sequence). For this clonotype: What it recognizes is unknown.

Sequencing was done on a sample of CD8+ T cells from blood. The chain employs TRBV7-9 and TRBJ2-7; 10 nucleotides match TRBD1. The TCR originated in a woman aged 30 to 39 with HTLV-1-associated myelopathy (HAM/TSP). CDR3 in DNA: TGTGCCAGCATCGGGGACAGGGGACACGAGCAGTACTTC. Amino acid sequence: CASIGDRGHEQYF.